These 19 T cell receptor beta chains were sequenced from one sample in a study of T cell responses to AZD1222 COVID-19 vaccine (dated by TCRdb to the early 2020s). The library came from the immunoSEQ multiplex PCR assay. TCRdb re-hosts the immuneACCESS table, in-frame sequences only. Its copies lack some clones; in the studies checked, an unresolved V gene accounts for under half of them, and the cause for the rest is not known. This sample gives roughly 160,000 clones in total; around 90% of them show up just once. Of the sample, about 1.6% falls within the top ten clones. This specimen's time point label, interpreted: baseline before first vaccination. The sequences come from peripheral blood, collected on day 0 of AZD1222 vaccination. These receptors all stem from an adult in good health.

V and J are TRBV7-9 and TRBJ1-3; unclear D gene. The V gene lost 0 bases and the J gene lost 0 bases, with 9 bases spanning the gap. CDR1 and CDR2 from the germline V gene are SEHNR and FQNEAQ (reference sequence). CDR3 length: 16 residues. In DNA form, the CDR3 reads TGTGCCAGCAGCTTAGCGAGCAGTCTCTCTGGAAACACCATATATTTT. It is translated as CASSLASSLSGNTIYF.

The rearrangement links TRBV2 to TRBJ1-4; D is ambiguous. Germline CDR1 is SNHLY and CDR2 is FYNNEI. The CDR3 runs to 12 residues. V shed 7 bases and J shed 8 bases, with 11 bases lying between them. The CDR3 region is CASNPGVEKLFF. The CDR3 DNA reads TGTGCCAGCAACCCGGGAGTCGAAAAACTGTTTTTT.

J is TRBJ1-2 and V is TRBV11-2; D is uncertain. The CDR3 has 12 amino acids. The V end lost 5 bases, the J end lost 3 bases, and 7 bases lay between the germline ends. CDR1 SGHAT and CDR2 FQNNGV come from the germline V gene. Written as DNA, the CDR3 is TGTGCCAGCAGCGAACAGTACTATGGCTACACCTTC. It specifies CASSEQYYGYTF. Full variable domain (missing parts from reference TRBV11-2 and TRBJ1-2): EAGVAQSPRYKIIEKRQSVAFWCNPISGHATLYWYQQILGQGPKLLIQFQNNGVVDDSQLPKDRFSAERLKGVDSTLKIQPAKLEDSAVYLCASSEQYYGYTFGSGTRLTVV.

The CDR3 protein is CASSLTTGSEKLFF. Written as DNA, the CDR3 is TGCGCCAGCAGCCTAACGACAGGGTCTGAAAAACTGTTTTTT. This chain connects TRBV5-1 to TRBJ1-4; 7 nucleotides line up with TRBD1. The CDR3 contains 14 residues. The J segment lost 7 bases and the V segment lost 4 bases, leaving 7 bases of the junction unmatched. CDR1 and CDR2 (germline): SGHRS, YFSETQ.

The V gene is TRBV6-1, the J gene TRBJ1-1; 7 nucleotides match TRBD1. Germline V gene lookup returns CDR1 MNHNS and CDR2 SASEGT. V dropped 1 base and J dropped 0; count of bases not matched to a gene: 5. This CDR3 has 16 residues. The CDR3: CASSEVQGFMNTEAFF. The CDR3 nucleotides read TGTGCCAGCAGTGAAGTACAGGGGTTTATGAACACTGAAGCTTTCTTT.

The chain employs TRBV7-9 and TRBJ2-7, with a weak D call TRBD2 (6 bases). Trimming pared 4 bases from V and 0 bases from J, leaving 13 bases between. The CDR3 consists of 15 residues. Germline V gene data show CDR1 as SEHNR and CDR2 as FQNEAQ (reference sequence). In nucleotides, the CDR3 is TGTGCCAGCAGCTCCCCGGGACTGACCTCCTACGAGCAGTACTTC. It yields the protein CASSSPGLTSYEQYF.

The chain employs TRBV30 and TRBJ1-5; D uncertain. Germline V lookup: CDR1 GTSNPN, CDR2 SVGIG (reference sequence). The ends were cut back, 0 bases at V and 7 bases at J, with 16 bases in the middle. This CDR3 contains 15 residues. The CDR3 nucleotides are TGTGCCTGGAGTGTAGAGGGTCGGTTCGAGCAGCCCCAGCATTTT. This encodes CAWSVEGRFEQPQHF. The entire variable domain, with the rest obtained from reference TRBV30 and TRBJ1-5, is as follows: SQTIHQWPATLVQPVGSPLSLECTVEGTSNPNLYWYRQAAGRGLQLLFYSVGIGQISSEVPQNLSASRPQDRQFILSSKKLLLSDSGFYLCAWSVEGRFEQPQHFGDGTRLSIL.

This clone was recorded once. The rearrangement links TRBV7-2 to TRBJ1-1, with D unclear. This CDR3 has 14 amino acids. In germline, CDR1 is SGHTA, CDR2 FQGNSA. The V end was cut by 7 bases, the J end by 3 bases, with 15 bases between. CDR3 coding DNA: TGTGCCAGCACACCTTCGGCCCGTTACACTGAAGCTTTCTTT. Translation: CASTPSARYTEAFF.

CDR3 residues: CASSWVTRRTDTQYF. CDR3 nucleotides: TGTGCCAGCAGCTGGGTGACTCGGCGCACAGATACGCAGTATTTT. The V and J genes are TRBV6-5 and TRBJ2-3, with D hard to call. The V gene's germline CDR1 is MNHEY and CDR2 SVGAGI. The CDR3 sequence is 15 residues long. V was clipped by 6 bases and J by 1 base, with 14 bases between them.

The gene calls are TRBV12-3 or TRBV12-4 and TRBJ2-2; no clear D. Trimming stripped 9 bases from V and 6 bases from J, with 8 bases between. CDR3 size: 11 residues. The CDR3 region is CASSPPGELFF. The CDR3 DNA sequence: TGTGCCAGTTCCCCCCCCGGGGAGCTGTTTTTT.

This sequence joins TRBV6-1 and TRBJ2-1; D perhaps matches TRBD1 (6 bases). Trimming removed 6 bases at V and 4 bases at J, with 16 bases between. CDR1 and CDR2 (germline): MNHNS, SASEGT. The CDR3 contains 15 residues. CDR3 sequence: CASSQGRSVYNEQFF. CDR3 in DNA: TGTGCCAGCAGCCAGGGGCGGTCCGTTTACAATGAGCAGTTCTTC.

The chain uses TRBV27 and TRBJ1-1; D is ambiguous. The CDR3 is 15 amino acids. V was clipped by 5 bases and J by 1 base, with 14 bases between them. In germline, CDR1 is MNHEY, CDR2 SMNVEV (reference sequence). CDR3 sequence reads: CASSLLRGWNTEAFF. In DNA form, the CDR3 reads TGTGCCAGCAGTCTCCTCCGGGGTTGGAACACTGAAGCTTTCTTT.

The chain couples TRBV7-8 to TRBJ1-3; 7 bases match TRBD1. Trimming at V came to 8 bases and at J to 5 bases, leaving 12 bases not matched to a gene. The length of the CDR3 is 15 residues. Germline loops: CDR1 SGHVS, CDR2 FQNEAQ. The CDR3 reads CASGAFTGDRNTIYF. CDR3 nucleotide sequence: TGTGCCAGCGGGGCATTCACAGGGGATCGAAACACCATATATTTT.

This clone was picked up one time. The CDR3 sequence: CASSLGTVSNQPQHF. The CDR3 DNA reads TGTGCCAGCAGCTTAGGGACAGTTAGCAATCAGCCCCAGCATTTT. V and J are TRBV7-8 and TRBJ1-5; TRBD1 might be the D (6 bases). V lost 1 base and J 0 bases, leaving 7 bases between the germline ends. CDR1 SGHVS and CDR2 FQNEAQ come from the germline V gene. The CDR3 has 15 amino acids.

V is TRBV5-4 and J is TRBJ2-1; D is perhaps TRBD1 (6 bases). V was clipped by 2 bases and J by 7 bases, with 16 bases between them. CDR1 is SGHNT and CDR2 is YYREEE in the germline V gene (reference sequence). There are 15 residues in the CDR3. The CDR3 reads CASSLGTAQGNEQFF. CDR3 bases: TGTGCCAGCAGCTTAGGAACAGCGCAGGGGAATGAGCAGTTCTTC.

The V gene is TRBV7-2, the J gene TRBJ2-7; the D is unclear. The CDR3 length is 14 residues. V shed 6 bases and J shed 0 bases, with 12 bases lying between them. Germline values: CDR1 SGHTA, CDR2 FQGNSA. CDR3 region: CASRRYVDSYEQYF. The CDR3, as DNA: TGTGCCAGCAGGAGGTACGTGGACTCCTACGAGCAGTACTTC.

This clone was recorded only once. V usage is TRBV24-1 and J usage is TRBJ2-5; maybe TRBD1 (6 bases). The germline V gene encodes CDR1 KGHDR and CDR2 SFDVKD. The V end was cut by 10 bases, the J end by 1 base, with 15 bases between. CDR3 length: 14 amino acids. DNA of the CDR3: TGTGCCACGAGCAGGGGCCCTTCCCAAGAGACCCAGTACTTC. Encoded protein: CATSRGPSQETQYF.

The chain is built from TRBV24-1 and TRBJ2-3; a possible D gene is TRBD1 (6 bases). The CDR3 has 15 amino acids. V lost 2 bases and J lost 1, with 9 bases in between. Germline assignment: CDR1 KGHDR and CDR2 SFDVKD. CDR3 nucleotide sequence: TGTGCCACCAGTGATTCTACAGGGCGCACAGATACGCAGTATTTT. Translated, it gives CATSDSTGRTDTQYF.

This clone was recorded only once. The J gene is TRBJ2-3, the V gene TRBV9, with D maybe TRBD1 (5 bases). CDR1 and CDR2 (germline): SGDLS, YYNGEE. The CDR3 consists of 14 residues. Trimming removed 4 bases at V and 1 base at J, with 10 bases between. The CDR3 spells CASSTQTGTDTQYF. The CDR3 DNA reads TGTGCCAGCAGCACCCAGACAGGCACAGATACGCAGTATTTT.